This T cell receptor (beta chain) was profiled in a study of T cells in Graves' hyperthyroidism and ophthalmopathy. Study-level points and caveats: The model forecast ophthalmopathy, anticipating it by a median around 6.4 months before onset.

This clonotype came up many times. Its antigen is as yet unknown. RNA transcripts provided the source from which TCR beta CDR3 regions were amplified. RT-PCR in the first round (using the HTBI primer set) targeted the TCR CDR3. TCRdb fed the multiplex PCR reads into MiXCR, producing one record per CDR3 protein. The sample includes 350,000 to 450,000 distinct CDR3 sequences, over 12% of them seen just once. The CDR3 has 14 amino acids. V was pared by 1 base and J by 0 bases, with 5 bases between. In germline, CDR1 is SNHLY, CDR2 FYNNEI. This clonotype originated in a man aged 45-65 years with Graves' ophthalmopathy. This chain connects TRBV2 to TRBJ2-3; D is unclear. Sequenced sample: blood. The DNA for the CDR3 is TGTGCCAGCAGTGAAGGGCTGAGCACAGATACGCAGTATTTT. It translates to CASSEGLSTDTQYF.